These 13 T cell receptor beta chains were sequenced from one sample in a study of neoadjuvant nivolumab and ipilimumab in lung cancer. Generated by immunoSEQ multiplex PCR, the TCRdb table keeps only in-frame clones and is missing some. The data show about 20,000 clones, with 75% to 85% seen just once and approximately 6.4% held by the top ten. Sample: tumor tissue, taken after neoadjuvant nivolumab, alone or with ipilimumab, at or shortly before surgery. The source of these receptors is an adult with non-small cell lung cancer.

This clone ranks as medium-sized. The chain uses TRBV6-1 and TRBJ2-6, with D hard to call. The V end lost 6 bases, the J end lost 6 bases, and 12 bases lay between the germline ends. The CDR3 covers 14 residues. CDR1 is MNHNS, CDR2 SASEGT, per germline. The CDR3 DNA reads TGTGCCAGCAGAGAGACCCTCTCGGCCAACGTCCTGACTTTC. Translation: CASRETLSANVLTF.

CDR3 residues: CASSGRGGTGYEQYF. CDR3 DNA sequence: TGTGCCAGCAGTGGGCGAGGGGGAACAGGGTACGAGCAGTACTTC. The chain combines TRBV6-1 with TRBJ2-7, with D tentatively TRBD1 (6 bases). Germline V lookup: CDR1 MNHNS, CDR2 SASEGT. Trimming pared 4 bases from V and 4 bases from J, leaving 17 bases between. The CDR3 is 15 residues long.

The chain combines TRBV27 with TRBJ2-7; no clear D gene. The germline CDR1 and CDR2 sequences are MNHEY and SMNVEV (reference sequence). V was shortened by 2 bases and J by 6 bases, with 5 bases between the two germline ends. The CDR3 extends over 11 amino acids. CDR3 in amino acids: CASSLGLEQYF. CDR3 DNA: TGTGCCAGCAGTTTAGGGCTCGAGCAGTACTTC.

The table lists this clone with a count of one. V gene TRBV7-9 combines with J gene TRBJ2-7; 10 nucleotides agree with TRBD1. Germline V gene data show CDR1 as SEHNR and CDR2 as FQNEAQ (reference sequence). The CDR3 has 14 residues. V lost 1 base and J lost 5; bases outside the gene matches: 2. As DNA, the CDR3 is TGTGCCAGCAGCTTAGGACAGGGGGCCGACGAGCAGTACTTC. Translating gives CASSLGQGADEQYF.

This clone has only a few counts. CDR3: CASSLDSLANTF. In DNA form, the CDR3 reads TGTGCCAGCAGCTTGGACAGTTTGGCTAACACCTTC. The V gene is TRBV7-8, the J gene TRBJ1-2; D is perhaps TRBD1 (6 bases). Looked up from germline, CDR1 is SGHVS and CDR2 is FQNEAQ. The CDR3 consists of 12 residues. Trimming removed 3 bases from V and 12 bases from J, with 14 bases in between.

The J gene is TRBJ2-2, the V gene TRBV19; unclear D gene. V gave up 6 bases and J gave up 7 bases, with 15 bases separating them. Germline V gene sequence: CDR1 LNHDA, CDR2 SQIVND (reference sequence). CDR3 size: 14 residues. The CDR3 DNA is TGTGCCAGTAGCGCCCTTGTAGAGAGCGGGGAGCTGTTTTTT. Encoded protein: CASSALVESGELFF. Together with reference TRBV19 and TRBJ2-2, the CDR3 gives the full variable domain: DGGITQSPKYLFRKEGQNVTLSCEQNLNHDAMYWYRQDPGQGLRLIYYSQIVNDFQKGDIAEGYSVSREKKESFPLTVTSAQKNPTAFYLCASSALVESGELFFGEGSRLTVL.

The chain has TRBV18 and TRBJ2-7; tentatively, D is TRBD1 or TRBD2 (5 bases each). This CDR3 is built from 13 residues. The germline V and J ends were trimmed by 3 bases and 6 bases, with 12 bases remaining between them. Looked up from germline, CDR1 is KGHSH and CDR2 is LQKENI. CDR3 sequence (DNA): TGTGCCAGCTCACCGGGGGTCGGAGGCGAGCAGTACTTC. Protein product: CASSPGVGGEQYF.

The CDR3 DNA sequence: TGCGCCAGCAGCTTGGATCTACAGGGAAAAGAGACCCAGTACTTC. Translating gives CASSLDLQGKETQYF. V is TRBV5-1 and J is TRBJ2-5; tentatively, D is TRBD1 (6 bases). The CDR3 loop spans 15 amino acids. CDR1 is SGHRS and CDR2 is YFSETQ in the germline V gene. V was cut by 0 bases and J by 3 bases, with 12 bases left in between. The entire variable domain, with the rest obtained from reference TRBV5-1 and TRBJ2-5, is as follows: KAGVTQTPRYLIKTRGQQVTLSCSPISGHRSVSWYQQTPGQGLQFLFEYFSETQRNKGNFPGRFSGRQFSNSRSEMNVSTLELGDSALYLCASSLDLQGKETQYFGPGTRLLVL.

CDR3 bases: TGTGCCAGCACCCCTCCAGCGGGACAGGGCTCCTACAATGAGCAGTTCTTC. This sequence encodes CASTPPAGQGSYNEQFF. The chain recombines TRBV25-1 with TRBJ2-1; 9 bases match TRBD1. Germline-derived CDR1 and CDR2 are MGHDK and SYGVNS. After removal of 7 bases from V and 0 bases from J, the junction contained 10 bases not matched to a gene. The CDR3 consists of 17 residues. Variable domain in full (rest from reference TRBV25-1 and TRBJ2-1): EADIYQTPRYLVIGTGKKITLECSQTMGHDKMYWYQQDPGMELHLIHYSYGVNSTEKGDLSSESTVSRIRTEHFPLTLESARPSHTSQYLCASTPPAGQGSYNEQFFGPGTRLTVL.

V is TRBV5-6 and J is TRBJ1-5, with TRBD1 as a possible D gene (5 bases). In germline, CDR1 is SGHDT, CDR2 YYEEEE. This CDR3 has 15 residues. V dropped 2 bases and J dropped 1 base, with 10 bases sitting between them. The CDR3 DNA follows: TGTGCCAGCAGCTTTTGGGGGTCGAGCAATCAGCCCCAGCATTTT. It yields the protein CASSFWGSSNQPQHF.

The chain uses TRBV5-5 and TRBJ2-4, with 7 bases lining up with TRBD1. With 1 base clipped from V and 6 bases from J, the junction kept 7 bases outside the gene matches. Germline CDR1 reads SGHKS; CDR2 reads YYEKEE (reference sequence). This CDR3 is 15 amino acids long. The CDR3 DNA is TGTGCCAGCAGCTTGCAACAGGGGACAGTAAACATTCAGTACTTC. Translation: CASSLQQGTVNIQYF.

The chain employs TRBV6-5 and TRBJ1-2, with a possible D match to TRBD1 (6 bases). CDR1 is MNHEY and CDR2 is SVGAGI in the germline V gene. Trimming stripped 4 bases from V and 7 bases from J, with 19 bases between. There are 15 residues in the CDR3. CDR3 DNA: TGTGCCAGCAGTTCCATCCTGGGGGCAGTCTTTGGCTACACCTTC. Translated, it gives CASSSILGAVFGYTF.

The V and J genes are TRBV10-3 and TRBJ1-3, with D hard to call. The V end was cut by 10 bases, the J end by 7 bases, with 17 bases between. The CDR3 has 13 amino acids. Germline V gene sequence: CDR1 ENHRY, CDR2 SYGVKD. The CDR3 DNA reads TGTGCCACCACTCCGACGTCTCGGAACACCATATATTTT. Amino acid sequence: CATTPTSRNTIYF.